This TCR beta chain was recorded in a study of CD8 T cells in ankylosing spondylitis. Findings of the study overall: In the blood and synovial fluid of reactive arthritis, some motif variants had been previously reported. What seemed typical of ankylosing spondylitis blood was a TCR beta motif built from eight highly homologous variants. Disease-linked clones were CD8+ and relatively rare in peripheral blood.

By quantitative 5'-RACE with molecular barcodes, the TCR beta libraries were made. TCRdb reanalysed the 5' RACE reads using MiXCR and keeps one entry per CDR3 protein. The table lists about 390,000 distinct CDR3 sequences, approximately 20% of them singletons. This clonotype was observed many times. Its antigen is unknown. Per germline, CDR1 DFQATT and CDR2 SNEGSKA (reference sequence). The V gene lost 0 bases and the J gene lost 1 base, with 17 bases spanning the gap. CDR3 size: 17 residues. Sequencing was carried out using blood, either unsorted or a sorted T cell fraction (not recorded which). The clonotype was recovered from a male donor with ankylosing spondylitis. The chain couples TRBV20-1 to TRBJ2-3; D unclear. The DNA of the CDR3 is TGCAGTGCTAGAGACGCTGGGCCAGACTGGGGCACAGATACGCAGTATTTT. This codes for CSARDAGPDWGTDTQYF.